These 10 T cell receptor beta chains share one sample of origin, sequenced in a study of hypomethylating agent response in myelodysplastic syndrome. Repertoires were generated with immunoSEQ multiplex PCR, while TCRdb's copy carries only in-frame clones and drops some. The sample has approximately 4,200 clones; over 70% are singletons. Source: bone marrow, taken before or after starting hypomethylating agent treatment for myelodysplastic syndrome (not recorded which). The receptors derive from a human donor with myelodysplastic syndrome.

This chain uses TRBV19 with TRBJ1-6, with TRBD1 matching over 10 bases. V shed 6 bases and J 5 bases; nucleotides not matched to a gene: 7. Germline CDR1 is LNHDA and CDR2 is SQIVND (reference sequence). CDR3 size: 16 residues. DNA of the CDR3: TGTGCCAGTAGGCTGACAGGGGGCCGGAATAATTCACCCCTCCACTTT. Translated: CASRLTGGRNNSPLHF.

This chain joins TRBV5-1 and TRBJ2-1; D is possibly TRBD2 (6 bases). V lost 1 base, J lost 5 bases, and 13 bases lay in between. The length of the CDR3 is 15 residues. The germline gives CDR1 SGHRS, CDR2 YFSETQ. Here the CDR3 reads CASSLNSGGNNEQFF. In nucleotides, the CDR3 is TGCGCCAGCAGCTTGAATAGCGGAGGGAACAATGAGCAGTTCTTC.

The V gene is TRBV2, the J gene TRBJ2-1; 7 bases map to TRBD2. The V gene end was trimmed by 9 bases and the J gene end by 0 bases; junction bases not matched to a gene: 2. This CDR3 region has 13 residues. Looked up from germline, CDR1 is SNHLY and CDR2 is FYNNEI. CDR3 sequence: CARGGVSYNEQFF. The CDR3 nucleotides are TGTGCCAGGGGGGGGGTCTCCTACAATGAGCAGTTCTTC.

This chain connects TRBV10-3 to TRBJ2-5; 8 nucleotides agree with TRBD2. The CDR3 loop spans 15 amino acids. CDR1 ENHRY and CDR2 SYGVKD come from the germline V gene. Trimming cost V 2 bases and J 4 bases; bases outside gene matches: 6. The CDR3 DNA reads as TGTGCCATCAGTGAGCCCGGGGGGGCGTTAGAGACCCAGTACTTC. It translates to CAISEPGGALETQYF.

The chain employs TRBV10-2 and TRBJ1-5, with 7 nucleotides matching TRBD1. V trimming: 5 bases; J trimming: 3 bases; junction bases outside the gene matches: 4. The CDR3 runs 14 residues. Looked up from germline, CDR1 is WSHSY and CDR2 is SAAADI. As DNA, the CDR3 is TGCGCCAGCAGTAACAGGGGCACCAATCAGCCCCAGCATTTT. This codes for CASSNRGTNQPQHF.

The rearrangement joins TRBV6-6 to TRBJ2-7; D gene ambiguous. The CDR3 runs 13 residues. Trimming removed 4 bases at V and 0 bases at J, with 7 bases between. The V gene's germline CDR1 is MNHNY and CDR2 SVGAGI (reference sequence). CDR3 sequence: CASSSRASYEQYF. Written as DNA, the CDR3 is TGTGCCAGCAGTTCTCGAGCCTCCTACGAGCAGTACTTC.

The chain carries TRBV5-5 and TRBJ2-3; D might be TRBD1 (6 bases). The CDR3 extends over 16 amino acids. Trimming left V 0 bases short and J 0 bases short, with 11 bases between. Germline CDR1 reads SGHKS; CDR2 reads YYEKEE (reference sequence). The CDR3: CASSLAGQPSTDTQYF. For the CDR3, the DNA is TGTGCCAGCAGCTTGGCCGGACAGCCGAGCACAGATACGCAGTATTTT.

The rearrangement links TRBV19 to TRBJ2-7; no definite D call. Germline CDR1 and CDR2: LNHDA and SQIVND (reference sequence). The CDR3 length is 15 residues. Trimming took off 1 base at V and 2 bases at J, with 12 bases between the two ends. The CDR3 DNA sequence: TGTGCCAGTAGTATAGCCGCAACCGGTACCTACGAGCAGTACTTC. Its translation: CASSIAATGTYEQYF. Looking up the rest from reference TRBV19 and TRBJ2-7 gives the full variable domain: DGGITQSPKYLFRKEGQNVTLSCEQNLNHDAMYWYRQDPGQGLRLIYYSQIVNDFQKGDIAEGYSVSREKKESFPLTVTSAQKNPTAFYLCASSIAATGTYEQYFGPGTRLTVT.

The gene calls are TRBV19 and TRBJ1-5; a possible D gene is TRBD1 (5 bases). Deletions cut 4 bases from V and 4 bases from J, with 11 bases between. This CDR3 is 14 amino acids long. CDR1 is LNHDA, CDR2 SQIVND, per germline (reference sequence). CDR3 protein: CASSTGGENQPQHF. The CDR3 nucleotides are TGTGCCAGTAGTACTGGGGGAGAGAATCAGCCCCAGCATTTT. The full variable domain, in which reference TRBV19 and TRBJ1-5 provide the parts outside the CDR3, is DGGITQSPKYLFRKEGQNVTLSCEQNLNHDAMYWYRQDPGQGLRLIYYSQIVNDFQKGDIAEGYSVSREKKESFPLTVTSAQKNPTAFYLCASSTGGENQPQHFGDGTRLSIL.

This clone was seen once. The CDR3 DNA reads TGCGCCAGCAGTGCCGGACAGGGGGCAATGGTTGATTATGGCTACACCTTC. Translated, it gives CASSAGQGAMVDYGYTF. The V call is TRBV10-2, the J call TRBJ1-2, with 11 bases fitting TRBD1. Per the germline V gene, CDR1 is WSHSY and CDR2 is SAAADI. This CDR3 region has 17 residues. Unmatched junction bases numbered 12, after V lost 4 bases and J lost 5 bases.